Presented here are 12 T cell receptor beta chains from one specimen sequenced in a study of blood T cell repertoires in COVID-19. Profiling relied on immunoSEQ multiplex PCR, and the TCRdb table lists in-frame clones only, not all of them. The table lists about 190,000 clones, roughly 91% of them singletons. The sample taken for sequencing was peripheral blood. All receptors come from a human donor in a cohort sampled during active COVID-19.

DNA of the CDR3: TGTGCCAGCAGCCGGACTAGCGGGGGAGCGGAGACCCAGTACTTC. As protein: CASSRTSGGAETQYF. The chain carries TRBV6-2 or TRBV6-3 and TRBJ2-5, with 13 bases aligning to TRBD2. Losses at the gene ends were 6 bases for V and 5 bases for J; bases not matched to a gene: 6. Germline CDR1 and CDR2: MNHEY and SVGEGT. The CDR3 runs 15 residues.

This rearrangement joins TRBV5-1 to TRBJ2-7; TRBD2 is a possible D gene (6 bases). The germline V and J ends were trimmed by 1 base and 5 bases, with 16 bases remaining between them. Germline V lookup: CDR1 SGHRS, CDR2 YFSETQ. The CDR3 is 15 residues long. CDR3 amino acids: CASSLMSGSLNEQYF. The CDR3 DNA reads TGCGCCAGCAGCTTGATGAGCGGGTCTTTAAACGAGCAGTACTTC. The entire variable domain, with the rest obtained from reference TRBV5-1 and TRBJ2-7, is as follows: KAGVTQTPRYLIKTRGQQVTLSCSPISGHRSVSWYQQTPGQGLQFLFEYFSETQRNKGNFPGRFSGRQFSNSRSEMNVSTLELGDSALYLCASSLMSGSLNEQYFGPGTRLTVT.

J is TRBJ2-2 and V is TRBV28, with 10 bases aligning to TRBD1. Germline loops: CDR1 MDHEN, CDR2 SYDVKM. Trimming at V came to 8 bases and at J to 5 bases, leaving 2 bases not matched to a gene. The CDR3 is made up of 13 amino acids. The chain's CDR3 is CASLDRGTGELFF. CDR3 sequence (DNA): TGTGCCAGCCTGGACAGGGGGACCGGGGAGCTGTTTTTT.

The J gene is TRBJ1-2, the V gene TRBV2, with D uncertain. The germline CDR1 and CDR2 sequences are SNHLY and FYNNEI. The CDR3 has 15 amino acids. Deletions cut 4 bases from V and 0 bases from J, with 12 bases between. CDR3 loop: CASSAEQRANYGYTF. The CDR3 DNA reads as TGTGCCAGCAGTGCGGAACAGAGAGCTAACTATGGCTACACCTTC.

DNA for the CDR3: TGTGCCAGCAGCTACACAGGGTCAGGGGAGCAGTACTTC. Translated, it gives CASSYTGSGEQYF. J is TRBJ2-7 and V is TRBV5-6, with a tentative D call TRBD1 (6 bases). Trimming took off 3 bases at V and 7 bases at J, with 14 bases between the two ends. The CDR3 spans 13 residues. Germline CDR1 reads SGHDT; CDR2 reads YYEEEE.

The chain couples TRBV30 to TRBJ1-6; no firm D call. There are 14 residues in the CDR3. V shed 1 base and J shed 0 bases, with 4 bases lying between them. Germline CDR1 reads GTSNPN; CDR2 reads SVGIG (reference sequence). Here the CDR3 DNA reads TGTGCCTGGAGTGAGAGCTCCTATAATTCACCCCTCCACTTT. Amino acid sequence: CAWSESSYNSPLHF.

This clone came up once. The genes are TRBV11-3 and TRBJ2-3; D not certain. The V gene's germline CDR1 is SGHNT and CDR2 YENEEA. Trimming cost V 8 bases and J 3 bases, with 12 bases left between them. The CDR3 spans 13 residues. The CDR3 protein is CASSRSFTDTQYF. As DNA, the CDR3 is TGTGCCAGCTCACGGTCCTTTACAGATACGCAGTATTTT.

The J gene is TRBJ2-5, the V gene TRBV4-3, with a weak D call TRBD2 (6 bases). The CDR3 contains 15 residues. V lost 4 bases, J lost 4 bases, and 16 bases lay in between. Germline lookup yields CDR1 LGHNA and CDR2 YSLEER. CDR3 protein: CASSPKGLALETQYF. The CDR3 DNA sequence: TGCGCCAGCAGCCCCAAGGGGCTAGCGTTAGAGACCCAGTACTTC.

The genes are TRBV11-2 and TRBJ2-7; D ambiguous. CDR3 length: 11 residues. Germline V lookup: CDR1 SGHAT, CDR2 FQNNGV. The V end lost 5 bases, the J end lost 3 bases, and 5 bases lay between the germline ends. The CDR3 bases are TGTGCCAGCAGCGCCTACTACGAGCAGTACTTC. Protein product: CASSAYYEQYF.

The chain joins TRBV2 to TRBJ2-1; unclear D gene. This CDR3 region has 12 residues. Germline V gene data show CDR1 as SNHLY and CDR2 as FYNNEI. Trimming left V 7 bases short and J 6 bases short, with 10 bases between. The CDR3 protein is CASTPPGNEQFF. CDR3 in DNA: TGTGCCAGCACCCCCCCGGGCAATGAGCAGTTCTTC.

The gene calls are TRBV7-2 and TRBJ2-4, with D perhaps TRBD2 (6 bases). The V end lost 0 bases, the J end lost 6 bases, and 12 bases lay between the germline ends. The length of the CDR3 is 15 residues. Germline V lookup: CDR1 SGHTA, CDR2 FQGNSA. CDR3 nucleotide sequence: TGTGCCAGCAGCTTAGCGCGGCAGGGAGGAAACATTCAGTACTTC. This encodes CASSLARQGGNIQYF.

This clone was recorded once. The chain couples TRBV7-9 to TRBJ1-2; 9 bases are shared with TRBD1. This CDR3 has 13 amino acids. V dropped 1 base and J dropped 6; count of bases not matched to a gene: 0. Per the germline V gene, CDR1 is SEHNR and CDR2 is FQNEAQ (reference sequence). CDR3 residues: CASSLGDRDGYTF. The CDR3 nucleotides read TGTGCCAGCAGCTTAGGGGACAGGGATGGCTACACCTTC.